The 27 T cell receptor beta chains given below trace back to one sample, sequenced in a study of shared clonotypes between healthy human individuals. The protocol was immunoSEQ multiplex PCR, while the TCRdb copy is restricted to in-frame clones and leaves out a portion. In the table there are roughly 2.2 million clones, 85% to 95% of which are singletons. The sequencing input was naive CD4+ T cells from PBMCs. As for subset: CD45RA+ positively selected. Every receptor here comes from a young man in good health. Some clones in this sample may be carry-over from other donors' samples.

The chain joins TRBV2 to TRBJ2-3, with no clear D. The CDR3 length is 15 residues. The V gene's germline CDR1 is SNHLY and CDR2 FYNNEI. V lost 5 bases, J lost 3 bases, and 15 bases lay in between. CDR3 residues: CASSYTQRWTDTQYF. The CDR3 DNA reads as TGTGCCAGCAGTTATACCCAGCGTTGGACAGATACGCAGTATTTT.

The chain has TRBV5-1 and TRBJ2-1; D tentatively reads TRBD1 or TRBD2 (5 bases each). Germline V gene data show CDR1 as SGHRS and CDR2 as YFSETQ. V was shortened by 4 bases and J by 2 bases, with 16 bases between the two germline ends. The CDR3 sequence is 16 residues long. CDR3 loop: CASSPLGVATYNEQFF. CDR3 nucleotides: TGCGCCAGCAGCCCACTGGGGGTAGCGACCTACAATGAGCAGTTCTTC.

This chain connects TRBV7-2 to TRBJ2-7, with D possibly matching TRBD1 (5 bases). CDR1 SGHTA and CDR2 FQGNSA come from the germline V gene. This CDR3 spans 14 amino acids. Trimming stripped 1 base from V and 3 bases from J, with 10 bases between. CDR3 bases: TGTGCCAGCAGCTTAGAGGGCAGGGACTACGAGCAGTACTTC. Translated: CASSLEGRDYEQYF. The complete variable domain, with remaining parts taken from reference TRBV7-2 and TRBJ2-7, reads GAGVSQSPSNKVTEKGKDVELRCDPISGHTALYWYRQSLGQGLEFLIYFQGNSAPDKSGLPSDRFSAERTGGSVSTLTIQRTQQEDSAVYLCASSLEGRDYEQYFGPGTRLTVT.

The chain is built from TRBV4-3 and TRBJ2-3; D is uncertain. The CDR3 runs to 15 residues. V lost 0 bases, J lost 1 base, and 8 bases lay in between. Germline lookup yields CDR1 LGHNA and CDR2 YSLEER. CDR3 region: CASSQERQRTDTQYF. In DNA form, the CDR3 reads TGCGCCAGCAGCCAAGAGAGGCAGCGCACAGATACGCAGTATTTT.

DNA for the CDR3: TGTGCCAGCAGTCTCACGACCGGCCACAATGAGCAGTTCTTC. Protein sequence: CASSLTTGHNEQFF. This chain links TRBV6-5 with TRBJ2-1; no clear D gene. V was shortened by 5 bases and J by 5 bases, with 13 bases between the two germline ends. The germline gives CDR1 MNHEY, CDR2 SVGAGI. The CDR3 spans 14 residues.

This clone was seen only a few times. In the same sample, other DNA sequences code for this CDR3. V and J are TRBV28 and TRBJ2-7; TRBD2 is a possible D gene (6 bases). V shed 5 bases and J shed 4 bases, with 12 bases lying between them. The germline gives CDR1 MDHEN, CDR2 SYDVKM. CDR3 length equals 13 residues. Here the CDR3 DNA reads TGTGCCAGCAGTACGGGGGTGAGTTACGAGCAGTACTTC. This codes for CASSTGVSYEQYF.

V gene TRBV7-8 combines with J gene TRBJ1-1; D is perhaps TRBD1 (5 bases). Germline V gene sequence: CDR1 SGHVS, CDR2 FQNEAQ. Trimming left V 1 base short and J 2 bases short, with 8 bases between. The length of the CDR3 is 14 residues. The CDR3 bases are TGTGCCAGCAGCTTAGACAGGAGCAACACTGAAGCTTTCTTT. Protein product: CASSLDRSNTEAFF.

The chain recombines TRBV7-2 with TRBJ2-7; D not certain. The ends were cut back, 1 base at V and 3 bases at J, with 13 bases in the middle. The CDR3 spans 15 residues. Germline values: CDR1 SGHTA, CDR2 FQGNSA. As DNA, the CDR3 is TGTGCCAGCAGCTTAGGTGCAGGTGAGGTCTACGAGCAGTACTTC. It is translated as CASSLGAGEVYEQYF.

This chain uses TRBV11-3 with TRBJ2-7; no clear D gene. Trimming took 1 base from V and 5 from J, leaving 15 bases between them. The CDR3 extends over 15 amino acids. The V gene's germline CDR1 is SGHNT and CDR2 YENEEA. CDR3 amino acids: CASSLGVSGEDEQYF. CDR3 in DNA: TGTGCCAGCAGCTTAGGGGTATCCGGAGAAGACGAGCAGTACTTC.

This rearrangement joins TRBV19 to TRBJ2-1, with TRBD2 as a possible D gene (7 bases). The CDR3 spans 19 residues. V was clipped by 3 bases and J by 3 bases, with 24 bases between them. In germline, CDR1 is LNHDA, CDR2 SQIVND (reference sequence). CDR3 nucleotide sequence: TGTGCCAGTAGTATGGGGCTAGCGGAAAGGGGGAGCTTCTACAATGAGCAGTTCTTC. As protein: CASSMGLAERGSFYNEQFF.

The chain recombines TRBV5-1 with TRBJ2-5; D is undetermined. The length of the CDR3 is 13 residues. The V end was cut by 4 bases, the J end by 8 bases, with 15 bases between. Germline V lookup: CDR1 SGHRS, CDR2 YFSETQ. The CDR3 DNA reads TGCGCCAGCAGCACGGGCCAGCCGGGCACCCAGTACTTC. Translating it yields CASSTGQPGTQYF.

The chain employs TRBV6-1 and TRBJ2-1; D uncertain. Germline values: CDR1 MNHNS, CDR2 SASEGT. This CDR3 has 13 residues. Deletions cut 6 bases from V and 2 bases from J, with 8 bases between. In DNA form, the CDR3 reads TGTGCCAGCAGGCTGTATACCTACAATGAGCAGTTCTTC. Residues: CASRLYTYNEQFF.

The rearrangement uses TRBV2 and TRBJ1-4; 8 nucleotides align to TRBD1. CDR1 and CDR2 from the germline V gene are SNHLY and FYNNEI. The V and J ends lost 6 bases and 4 bases, in that order; junction bases with no gene match: 4. The CDR3 is made up of 14 amino acids. CDR3 DNA sequence: TGTGCCAGCAGGACAGGGGCCTTTAATGAAAAACTGTTTTTT. The encoded protein is CASRTGAFNEKLFF.

The rearrangement joins TRBV7-2 to TRBJ2-7; D not resolved. Germline V gene lookup returns CDR1 SGHTA and CDR2 FQGNSA. The CDR3 loop spans 14 amino acids. Trimming shortened V by 4 bases and J by 2 bases, and 12 bases separated the two germline ends. This chain's CDR3 is CASSSRPATYEQYF. In DNA, the CDR3 is TGTGCCAGCAGCTCCCGCCCAGCGACCTACGAGCAGTACTTC.

The V gene is TRBV9, the J gene TRBJ2-1; D gene ambiguous. Trimming pared 3 bases from V and 1 base from J, leaving 11 bases between. The germline CDR1 and CDR2 sequences are SGDLS and YYNGEE. The CDR3 has 15 residues. CDR3 nucleotides: TGTGCCAGCAGCGCCCGACTGAGTTCCTACAATGAGCAGTTCTTC. This translates into CASSARLSSYNEQFF.

The J gene is TRBJ1-2, the V gene TRBV6-5; D is uncertain. Germline CDR1 reads MNHEY; CDR2 reads SVGAGI. This CDR3 region has 13 residues. The V and J ends lost 5 bases and 4 bases respectively, with 11 bases between them. CDR3 loop: CASSDTYSYGYTF. The CDR3 DNA is TGTGCCAGCAGTGACACGTACTCCTATGGCTACACCTTC.

The gene calls are TRBV15 and TRBJ1-2; D remains unclear. The ends were cut back, 1 base at V and 3 bases at J, with 9 bases in the middle. The germline V gene has CDR1 LNHNV and CDR2 YYDKDF (reference sequence). This CDR3 comprises 14 residues. CDR3 coding DNA: TGTGCCACCAGCAGAGTAACAGAATACTATGGCTACACCTTC. This codes for CATSRVTEYYGYTF.

This chain connects TRBV28 to TRBJ2-3; D might be TRBD2 (6 bases). V was shortened by 10 bases and J by 5 bases, with 22 bases between the two germline ends. The CDR3 has 15 residues. Germline loops: CDR1 MDHEN, CDR2 SYDVKM. CDR3 sequence: CATNNLAESLDTQYF. The CDR3 DNA sequence: TGTGCCACCAATAATTTAGCGGAGTCACTAGATACGCAGTATTTT.

Only a few counts were recorded for this clone. The J gene is TRBJ1-1, the V gene TRBV7-2; D not certain. V lost 4 bases and J lost 3, with 9 bases in between. This CDR3 is built from 13 residues. Germline V CDR1 and CDR2: SGHTA, FQGNSA. The CDR3 sequence is CASSYARDTEAFF. The CDR3 DNA sequence: TGTGCCAGCAGCTATGCTCGGGACACTGAAGCTTTCTTT.

V and J are TRBV2 and TRBJ1-6, with 9 nucleotides matching TRBD1. V gave up 2 bases and J gave up 8 bases; unmatched junction bases: 4. In germline, CDR1 is SNHLY, CDR2 FYNNEI. The CDR3 contains 15 residues. CDR3 sequence (DNA): TGTGCCAGCAGTGAAACAGGGGGCATGCATTCACCCCTCCACTTT. This translates into CASSETGGMHSPLHF.

The V call is TRBV4-1, the J call TRBJ2-3; possible D gene TRBD2, 5 bases. CDR1 and CDR2 from the germline V gene are MGHRA and YSYEKL. CDR3 length equals 13 residues. V was pared by 2 bases and J by 6 bases, with 9 bases between. This CDR3 reads CASSQRSGDTQYF. The CDR3 region has the DNA TGCGCCAGCAGCCAACGGAGCGGCGATACGCAGTATTTT.

This clone has just one count. This sequence joins TRBV19 and TRBJ1-1; perhaps TRBD1 as D (6 bases). Germline assignment: CDR1 LNHDA and CDR2 SQIVND (reference sequence). CDR3 length: 15 residues. V gave up 5 bases and J gave up 1 base, with 14 bases separating them. CDR3 sequence reads: CASSSGASGNTEAFF. CDR3 sequence (DNA): TGTGCCAGTAGTTCAGGGGCAAGTGGGAACACTGAAGCTTTCTTT.

A few counts support this clone. The chain joins TRBV28 to TRBJ1-1; 7 nucleotides line up with TRBD1. This CDR3 contains 14 residues. Germline V gene sequence: CDR1 MDHEN, CDR2 SYDVKM. V gave up 5 bases and J gave up 1 base; unmatched junction bases: 4. CDR3 coding DNA: TGTGCCAGCAGTCCCGGACAGGCGAACACTGAAGCTTTCTTT. This gives the protein CASSPGQANTEAFF.

The chain links TRBV7-3 to TRBJ2-1; 9 bases are shared with TRBD2. J gave up 5 bases and V 5 bases, and 1 base lay outside the gene matches. Germline CDR1 and CDR2: SGHTA and FQGTGA. CDR3 length: 13 residues. The CDR3, as DNA: TGTGCCAGCAGCGTAGCGGGAGACAATGAGCAGTTCTTC. Translated, it gives CASSVAGDNEQFF. The full variable domain, completed using reference TRBV7-3 and TRBJ2-1, is GAGVSQTPSNKVTEKGKYVELRCDPISGHTALYWYRQSLGQGPEFLIYFQGTGAADDSGLPNDRFFAVRPEGSVSTLKIQRTERGDSAVYLCASSVAGDNEQFFGPGTRLTVL.

This clone was seen only once. The rearrangement joins TRBV6-6 to TRBJ2-4; no clear D gene. V was cut by 2 bases and J by 5 bases, with 16 bases left in between. The CDR3 length is 16 residues. Germline CDR1 is MNHNY and CDR2 is SVGAGI (reference sequence). The CDR3 DNA reads as TGTGCCAGCAGTTACCGCTACCAACCCCAGGAAAACATTCAGTACTTC. As protein: CASSYRYQPQENIQYF.

The sample holds one count of this clone. The V call is TRBV2, the J call TRBJ2-1; no firm D call. CDR1 SNHLY and CDR2 FYNNEI come from the germline V gene. The CDR3 length is 12 residues. With 8 bases removed from V and 3 bases from J, the gap between germline ends came to 8 bases. The CDR3, as DNA: TGTGCCAGCTTCCAGAGCTACAATGAGCAGTTCTTC. It encodes CASFQSYNEQFF.

The chain combines TRBV5-1 with TRBJ2-3; a weak D match, TRBD2 (6 bases). V lost 0 bases to trimming and J lost 5 bases, with 16 bases between them. The CDR3 contains 16 residues. Germline lookup yields CDR1 SGHRS and CDR2 YFSETQ. The CDR3 reads CASSLVVQEGLDTQYF. CDR3 DNA: TGCGCCAGCAGCTTGGTTGTCCAAGAGGGACTAGATACGCAGTATTTT. The whole variable domain, filled in from reference TRBV5-1 and TRBJ2-3, reads KAGVTQTPRYLIKTRGQQVTLSCSPISGHRSVSWYQQTPGQGLQFLFEYFSETQRNKGNFPGRFSGRQFSNSRSEMNVSTLELGDSALYLCASSLVVQEGLDTQYFGPGTRLTVL.